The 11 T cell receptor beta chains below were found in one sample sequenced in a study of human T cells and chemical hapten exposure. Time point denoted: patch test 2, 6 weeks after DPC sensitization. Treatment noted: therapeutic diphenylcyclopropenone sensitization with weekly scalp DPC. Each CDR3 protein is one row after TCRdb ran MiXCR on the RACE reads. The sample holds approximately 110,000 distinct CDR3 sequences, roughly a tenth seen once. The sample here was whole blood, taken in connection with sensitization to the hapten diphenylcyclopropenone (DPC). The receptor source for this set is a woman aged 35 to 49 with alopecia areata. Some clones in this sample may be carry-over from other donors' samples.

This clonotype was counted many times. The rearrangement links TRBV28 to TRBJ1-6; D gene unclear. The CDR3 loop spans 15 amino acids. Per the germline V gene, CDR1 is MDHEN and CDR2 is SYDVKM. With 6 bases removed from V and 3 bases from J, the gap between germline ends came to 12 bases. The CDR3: CASSWEGFYNSPLHF. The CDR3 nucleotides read TGTGCCAGCAGCTGGGAGGGTTTCTATAATTCACCCCTCCACTTT.

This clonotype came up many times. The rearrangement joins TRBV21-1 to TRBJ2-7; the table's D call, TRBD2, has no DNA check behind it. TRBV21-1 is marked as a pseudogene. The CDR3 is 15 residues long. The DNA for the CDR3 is TGTGCCAGCACCCCGGAGCGGGGGAATTCCTACGAGCAGTACTTC. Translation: CASTPERGNSYEQYF.

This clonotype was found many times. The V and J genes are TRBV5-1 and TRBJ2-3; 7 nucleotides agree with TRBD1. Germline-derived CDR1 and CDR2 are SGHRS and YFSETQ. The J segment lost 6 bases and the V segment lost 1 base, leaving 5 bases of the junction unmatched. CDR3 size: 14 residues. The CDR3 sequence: CASSLRDSGDTQYF. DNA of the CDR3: TGCGCCAGCAGCTTGCGGGACAGCGGTGATACGCAGTATTTT.

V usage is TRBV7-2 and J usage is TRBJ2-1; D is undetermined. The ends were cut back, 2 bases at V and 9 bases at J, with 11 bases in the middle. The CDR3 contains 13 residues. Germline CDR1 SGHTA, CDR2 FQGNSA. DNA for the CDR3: TGTGCCAGCAGCTTAATTTCTTTGGGTGAGCAGTTCTTC. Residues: CASSLISLGEQFF.

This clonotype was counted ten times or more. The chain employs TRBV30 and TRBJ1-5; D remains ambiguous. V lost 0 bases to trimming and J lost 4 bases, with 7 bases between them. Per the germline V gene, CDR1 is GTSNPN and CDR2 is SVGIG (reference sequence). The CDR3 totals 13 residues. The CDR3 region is CAWSVRENQPQHF. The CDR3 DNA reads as TGTGCCTGGAGTGTACGGGAAAATCAGCCCCAGCATTTT.

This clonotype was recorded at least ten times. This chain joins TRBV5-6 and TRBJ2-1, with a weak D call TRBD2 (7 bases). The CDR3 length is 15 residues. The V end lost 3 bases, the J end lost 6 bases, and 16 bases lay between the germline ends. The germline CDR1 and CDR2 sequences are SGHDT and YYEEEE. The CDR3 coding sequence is TGTGCCAGCAGCTCGTGGGGGGGCTCCCGCAATGAGCAGTTCTTC. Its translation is CASSSWGGSRNEQFF.

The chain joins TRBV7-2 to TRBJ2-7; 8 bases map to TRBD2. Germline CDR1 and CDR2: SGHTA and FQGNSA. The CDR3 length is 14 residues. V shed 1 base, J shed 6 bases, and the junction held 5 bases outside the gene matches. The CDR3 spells CASSLEAGESEQYF. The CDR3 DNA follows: TGTGCCAGCAGCTTAGAAGCGGGGGAGAGCGAGCAGTACTTC. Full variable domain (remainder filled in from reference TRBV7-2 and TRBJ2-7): GAGVSQSPSNKVTEKGKDVELRCDPISGHTALYWYRQSLGQGLEFLIYFQGNSAPDKSGLPSDRFSAERTGGSVSTLTIQRTQQEDSAVYLCASSLEAGESEQYFGPGTRLTVT.

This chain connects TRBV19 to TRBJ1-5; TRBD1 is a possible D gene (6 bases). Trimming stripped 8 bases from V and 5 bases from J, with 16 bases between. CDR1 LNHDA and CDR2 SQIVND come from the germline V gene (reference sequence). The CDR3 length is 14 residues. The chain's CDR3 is CASQRTVLDQPQHF. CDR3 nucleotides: TGTGCCAGTCAAAGGACAGTGCTGGATCAGCCCCAGCATTTT.

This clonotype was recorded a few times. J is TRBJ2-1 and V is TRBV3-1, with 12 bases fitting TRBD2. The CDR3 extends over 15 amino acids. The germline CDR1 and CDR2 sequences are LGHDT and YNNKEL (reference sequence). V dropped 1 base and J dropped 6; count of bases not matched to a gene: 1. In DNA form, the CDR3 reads TGTGCCAGCAGCCAAGCTAGCGGGGGGGCCAATGAGCAGTTCTTC. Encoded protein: CASSQASGGANEQFF.

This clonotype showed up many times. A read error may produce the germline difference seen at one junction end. DNA of the CDR3: TGCAGTGTTAGAGGGACACGGAGCACAGATACGCAGTATTTT. The encoded protein is CSVRGTRSTDTQYF. V and J are TRBV20-1 and TRBJ2-3; D might be TRBD1 (6 bases). Germline CDR1 DFQATT, CDR2 SNEGSKA (reference sequence). This CDR3 contains 14 residues.

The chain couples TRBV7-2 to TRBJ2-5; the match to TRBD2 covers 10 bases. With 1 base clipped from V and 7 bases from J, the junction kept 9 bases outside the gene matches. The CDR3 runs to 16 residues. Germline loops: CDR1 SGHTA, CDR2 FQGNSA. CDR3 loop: CASSLEASGGASTQYF. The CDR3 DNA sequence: TGTGCCAGCAGCTTAGAGGCTAGCGGGGGAGCCTCGACCCAGTACTTC.